The rows below give T cell receptor beta chains drawn from one sample of a study of blood T cell repertoires in COVID-19. TCRdb's table, derived via immunoSEQ multiplex PCR, lists solely in-frame clones and lacks some. The sample holds about 270,000 clones, roughly 85% seen once. Input material: peripheral blood. The source is a woman aged 18-29 years with acute or convalescent COVID-19. The CDR3 runs from the conserved cysteine through the conserved F or W. A D gene is named only where the DNA matches it firmly. A clone size is listed for some rows: how often the clone was seen (once, few, many), or a class if it is expanded.

clone_size j_call v_call d_call cdr3_aa cdr3_nt
. TRBJ2-1 TRBV7-7 TRBD1 CASSPGTAYNEQFF TGTGCTAGCAGCCCCGGGACAGCCTACAATGAGCAGTTCTTC
once TRBJ2-7 TRBV7-2 TRBD1 CASSPGTVVTYEQYF TGTGCCAGCAGCCCGGGGACAGTTGTAACCTACGAGCAGTACTTC
. TRBJ2-2 TRBV5-4 . CASSFDGRNTGELFF TGTGCCAGCAGCTTTGATGGCAGGAACACCGGGGAGCTGTTTTTT
. TRBJ2-5 TRBV7-2 TRBD2 CASSLVPTSGSETQYF TGTGCCAGCAGCTTAGTCCCAACTAGCGGGAGTGAGACCCAGTACTTC
. TRBJ2-3 TRBV5-1 . CASSFGTLTSTDTQYF TGCGCCAGCAGCTTCGGGACTCTCACAAGCACAGATACGCAGTATTTT
. TRBJ2-5 TRBV7-3 . CASSSTGMGTQYF TGTGCCAGCAGCTCCACAGGGATGGGGACCCAGTACTTC
. TRBJ2-1 TRBV7-6 TRBD2 CASSSISGSVDEQFF TGTGCCAGCAGCTCAATTAGCGGGAGTGTGGATGAGCAGTTCTTC
once TRBJ2-2 TRBV14 TRBD1 CASSQEGTGVGTGELFF TGTGCCAGCAGCCAAGAAGGGACAGGGGTTGGCACCGGGGAGCTGTTTTTT
. TRBJ2-5 TRBV6-5 TRBD1 CASRTGTGPLQYF TGTGCCAGCAGGACCGGGACAGGTCCTTTGCAGTACTTC
. TRBJ1-5 TRBV6-2/TRBV6-3 . CASSDPGGQPQHF TGTGCCAGCAGTGACCCAGGAGGGCAGCCCCAGCATTTT
. TRBJ2-5 TRBV6-6 TRBD2 CASSHPSGEETQYF TGTGCCAGCAGTCACCCTAGCGGGGAAGAGACCCAGTACTTC
. TRBJ1-4 TRBV7-2 TRBD1 CASSLAGTGRQNEKLFF TGTGCCAGCAGCTTGGCCGGGACAGGGAGACAAAATGAAAAACTGTTTTTT
once TRBJ2-1 TRBV4-3 TRBD2 CASSRTSGAYNEQFF TGCGCCAGCAGCCGGACTAGCGGGGCCTACAATGAGCAGTTCTTC
. TRBJ2-2 TRBV4-2 TRBD2 CASSQHSGSGGELFF TGTGCCAGCAGCCAACATAGCGGGAGCGGCGGGGAGCTGTTTTTT
. TRBJ2-5 TRBV15 . CATSRERGQETQYF TGTGCCACCAGCAGAGAGCGGGGACAAGAGACCCAGTACTTC
once TRBJ1-5 TRBV21-1 . CASSPPKDRDSYSNQPQHF TGTGCCAGCAGCCCGCCAAAGGACAGGGATTCATATAGCAATCAGCCCCAGCATTTT
. TRBJ2-3 TRBV4-3 TRBD2 CASSQYYGAGESDTQYF TGCGCCAGCAGCCAATACTATGGGGCGGGAGAGTCAGATACGCAGTATTTT
few TRBJ2-7 TRBV19 TRBD1 CASSTPGTGTYEQYF TGTGCCAGTAGTACCCCCGGGACAGGGACCTACGAGCAGTACTTC
. TRBJ2-2 TRBV5-1 . CASSTGPHRGGELFF TGCGCCAGCAGTACGGGTCCCCATCGAGGCGGGGAGCTGTTTTTT
. TRBJ1-6 TRBV15 . CATSSVEGSYNSPLHF TGTGCCACCAGCAGCGTGGAGGGCTCCTATAATTCACCCCTCCACTTT
. TRBJ2-3 TRBV5-1 . CASSFGQGTDTQYF TGCGCCAGCAGCTTTGGCCAGGGGACAGATACGCAGTATTTT
. TRBJ1-2 TRBV5-6 TRBD1 CASSRGQVVGGYTF TGTGCCAGCAGCCGGGGACAGGTGGTTGGTGGCTACACCTTC
. TRBJ1-2 TRBV7-2 TRBD1 CASSLARQGASYGYTF TGTGCCAGCAGCTTAGCGCGGCAGGGGGCGTCGTATGGCTACACCTTC
once TRBJ2-1 TRBV18 . CASSPNRQVGYNEQFF TGTGCCAGCTCACCAAACCGACAGGTCGGGTACAATGAGCAGTTCTTC
once TRBJ2-3 TRBV6-5 TRBD2 CASSYLGRGNTDTQYF TGTGCCAGCAGTTACCTGGGGCGGGGGAACACAGATACGCAGTATTTT
. TRBJ1-2 TRBV7-8 TRBD1 CASSVRDRANYGYTF TGTGCCAGCAGCGTTCGGGACAGGGCTAACTATGGCTACACCTTC
. TRBJ2-7 TRBV2 . CASTESSATYEQYF TGTGCCAGCACGGAATCTAGCGCCACCTACGAGCAGTACTTC
. TRBJ1-5 TRBV2 . CASSDPTETLHQPQHF TGTGCCAGCAGTGACCCGACAGAAACCCTCCACCAGCCCCAGCATTTT
. TRBJ2-6 TRBV5-6 . CASSLTGHSGANVLTF TGTGCCAGCAGCTTGACAGGCCACTCTGGGGCCAACGTCCTGACTTTC
many TRBJ1-4 TRBV19 TRBD1 CASSIQGAGSEKLFF TGTGCCAGTAGTATTCAGGGGGCGGGAAGTGAAAAACTGTTTTTT
few TRBJ2-1 TRBV7-6 . CASSPFFVGGTYNEQFF TGTGCCAGCAGCCCCTTTTTTGTCGGGGGGACATACAATGAGCAGTTCTTC
. TRBJ2-2 TRBV7-9 . CASSTRVQGTGELFF TGTGCCAGCAGCACCCGGGTCCAGGGCACCGGGGAGCTGTTTTTT
. TRBJ2-1 TRBV14 . CASTRTPYNEQFF TGTGCCAGCACCCGGACACCCTACAATGAGCAGTTCTTC
few TRBJ1-4 TRBV4-1 TRBD1 CASSHPTGDKSEKLFF TGCGCCAGCAGCCACCCGACAGGGGATAAGAGTGAAAAACTGTTTTTT
. TRBJ1-2 TRBV10-3 TRBD1 CAISESILEDREGYGYTF TGTGCCATCAGTGAGTCGATCCTTGAGGACAGGGAGGGGTATGGCTACACCTTC